The 29 T cell receptor beta chains reported below all come from one sample, sequenced in a study of CD8 T cells in ankylosing spondylitis. TCRdb re-analysed the 5' RACE reads in MiXCR, keeping a single row per CDR3 protein. Here the sample spans 300,000 to 350,000 distinct CDR3 sequences, less than 25% being singletons. Sequencing used blood, either unsorted or a sorted T cell fraction (not recorded which). These receptors all stem from a female donor with ankylosing spondylitis or in good health (not recorded which).

The chain couples TRBV5-1 to TRBJ2-2, with a tentative D call TRBD2 (5 bases). Germline CDR1 reads SGHRS; CDR2 reads YFSETQ. V was cut by 3 bases and J by 3 bases, with 12 bases left in between. The CDR3 spans 15 residues. This CDR3 is CASSWWEKDTGELFF. The CDR3 region has the DNA TGCGCCAGCAGCTGGTGGGAGAAGGACACCGGGGAGCTGTTTTTT.

This clonotype was counted only a few times. The chain recombines TRBV27 with TRBJ1-2, with a tentative D call TRBD1 (6 bases). The CDR3 is 14 amino acids. Germline assignment: CDR1 MNHEY and CDR2 SMNVEV (reference sequence). V shed 6 bases and J shed 0 bases, with 11 bases lying between them. CDR3 amino acids: CASRTQGSNYGYTF. The CDR3, as DNA: TGTGCCAGCAGGACACAGGGTTCTAACTATGGCTACACCTTC.

This clonotype has just a few counts. V and J are TRBV15 and TRBJ1-6; no clear D. Trimming took off 1 base at V and 8 bases at J, with 15 bases between the two ends. The CDR3 is 16 amino acids. Germline lookup yields CDR1 LNHNV and CDR2 YYDKDF (reference sequence). CDR3: CATSRVGTWRDSPLHF. The CDR3 DNA reads TGTGCCACCAGCAGAGTCGGCACCTGGAGGGATTCACCCCTCCACTTT.

In DNA form, the CDR3 reads TGTGCCAGCAGTTTAGGACTAGCGGGAGCCAACGAGCAGTACTTC. It specifies CASSLGLAGANEQYF. The chain recombines TRBV12-3 or TRBV12-4 with TRBJ2-7, with TRBD2 matching 12 bases. V gave up 1 base and J gave up 5 bases; unmatched junction bases: 3. CDR3 length equals 15 residues.

V is TRBV20-1 and J is TRBJ2-1; D possibly corresponds to TRBD2 (6 bases). CDR3 length: 13 amino acids. Germline values: CDR1 DFQATT, CDR2 SNEGSKA (reference sequence). The V and J ends lost 6 bases and 4 bases respectively, with 13 bases between them. The CDR3 is CSASRGVYNEQFF. CDR3 sequence (DNA): TGCAGTGCCAGCCGCGGGGTTTACAATGAGCAGTTCTTC.

This clonotype was seen at least ten times. The rearrangement uses TRBV29-1 and TRBJ2-5, with D unresolved. Germline V lookup: CDR1 SQVTM, CDR2 ANQGSEA. This CDR3 spans 11 amino acids. V was trimmed by 7 bases and J by 5 bases, leaving 11 bases between them. The CDR3 nucleotides are TGCAGCGCAGACCCGAGGGAGACCCAGTACTTC. The encoded protein is CSADPRETQYF.

The DNA of the CDR3 is TGTGCCAGCAGCTTTCCCTGGGCCTACGAGCAGTACTTC. Protein: CASSFPWAYEQYF. V and J are TRBV7-2 and TRBJ2-7; D gene ambiguous. The germline V and J ends were trimmed by 3 bases and 2 bases, with 8 bases remaining between them. This CDR3 has 13 amino acids. The germline V gene has CDR1 SGHTA and CDR2 FQGNSA.

This sequence joins TRBV25-1 and TRBJ2-1; TRBD2 might be the D (5 bases). The CDR3 covers 14 residues. The V and J ends lost 5 bases and 2 bases respectively, with 10 bases between them. Germline V gene sequence: CDR1 MGHDK, CDR2 SYGVNS. CDR3 sequence: CASSLAGPYNEQFF. The DNA of the CDR3 is TGTGCCAGCAGTCTGGCGGGCCCCTACAATGAGCAGTTCTTC.

V and J are TRBV6-1 and TRBJ2-3, with D unresolved. The germline V gene encodes CDR1 MNHNS and CDR2 SASEGT. V dropped 5 bases and J dropped 4 bases, with 13 bases sitting between them. CDR3 length equals 14 residues. CDR3 DNA sequence: TGTGCCAGCAGTCCTTCTGGAAGGGCAGATACGCAGTATTTT. Translation: CASSPSGRADTQYF.

The chain combines TRBV28 with TRBJ2-7; TRBD1 matches 7 bases. The V gene end was trimmed by 5 bases and the J gene end by 7 bases; junction bases not matched to a gene: 11. CDR3 length: 14 residues. The V gene's germline CDR1 is MDHEN and CDR2 SYDVKM. CDR3 sequence: CASSPWTGTREQYF. For the CDR3, the DNA is TGTGCCAGCAGTCCCTGGACAGGTACAAGGGAGCAGTACTTC.

This sequence joins TRBV6-1 and TRBJ2-2, with D perhaps matching TRBD2 (6 bases). This CDR3 has 16 amino acids. CDR1 MNHNS and CDR2 SASEGT come from the germline V gene. V dropped 4 bases and J dropped 5 bases, with 17 bases sitting between them. The CDR3 loop is CASSALPRGLTGELFF. The CDR3, as DNA: TGTGCCAGCAGTGCCTTACCCCGGGGGTTAACCGGGGAGCTGTTTTTT.

The gene calls are TRBV7-8 and TRBJ2-1; no reliable D call. The CDR3 length is 15 residues. Germline-derived CDR1 and CDR2 are SGHVS and FQNEAQ. Trimming cost V 0 bases and J 4 bases, with 10 bases left between them. CDR3 coding DNA: TGTGCCAGCAGCTTAGCGGAGAAATGGTACAATGAGCAGTTCTTC. Translation gives CASSLAEKWYNEQFF.

Note on this clonotype: Just one base apart from a much larger clone, this may be a read error. The V call is TRBV20-1, the J call TRBJ2-7; the D gene is possibly TRBD2 (6 bases). This CDR3 contains 12 residues. Germline V gene data show CDR1 as DFQATT and CDR2 as SNEGSKA (reference sequence). Trimming took 3 bases from V and 0 from J, leaving 6 bases between them. The CDR3: CSASGGSYEQYF. The CDR3 DNA is TGCAGTGCTAGCGGGGGCTCCTACGAGCAGTACTTC.

V and J are TRBV7-8 and TRBJ1-4; D might be TRBD1 (6 bases). Germline CDR1 and CDR2: SGHVS and FQNEAQ. Between the trimmed V and J ends, which lost 5 bases and 8 bases, there was a span of 18 bases. CDR3 length: 15 residues. Written as DNA, the CDR3 is TGTGCCAGCAGCCCGAGACAGGACATAAGGGAAAAACTGTTTTTT. Translation gives CASSPRQDIREKLFF.

The chain combines TRBV5-4 with TRBJ2-4, with 8 bases that match TRBD2. This CDR3 contains 15 residues. Germline V gives CDR1 SGHNT, CDR2 YYREEE (reference sequence). Trimming removed 0 bases from V and 7 bases from J; junction bases left unmatched: 6. The CDR3 here is CASSLALTGGNIQYF. In DNA, the CDR3 is TGTGCCAGCAGCTTGGCCCTGACGGGAGGGAACATTCAGTACTTC.

The chain recombines TRBV19 with TRBJ2-3, with 7 bases aligning to TRBD2. CDR1 LNHDA and CDR2 SQIVND come from the germline V gene (reference sequence). With 4 bases clipped from V and 0 bases from J, the junction kept 7 bases outside the gene matches. The CDR3 is 16 residues long. CDR3 DNA sequence: TGTGCCAGTAGTAGCTCGGGACTAACTAGCACAGATACGCAGTATTTT. It translates to CASSSSGLTSTDTQYF.

V and J are TRBV6-1 and TRBJ1-2; the D is unclear. V lost 7 bases and J lost 1, with 10 bases in between. The CDR3 has 13 amino acids. The germline V gene encodes CDR1 MNHNS and CDR2 SASEGT. The CDR3 nucleotides read TGTGCCAGCACCGAAGGCTTTAACTATGGCTACACCTTC. Translation: CASTEGFNYGYTF.

In its sample, this clonotype was seen a few times. The CDR3 bases are TGCGCCAGCAGCCAAGTTGGTCAGGCCACTGAAGCTTTCTTT. Encoded protein: CASSQVGQATEAFF. The chain carries TRBV4-3 and TRBJ1-1; D unresolved. Germline CDR1 is LGHNA and CDR2 is YSLEER. The CDR3 sequence is 14 residues long. Trimming cost V 1 base and J 4 bases, with 10 bases left between them.

This chain uses TRBV7-2 with TRBJ1-2, with 8 bases matching TRBD1. V gave up 3 bases and J gave up 12 bases; unmatched junction bases: 6. This CDR3 comprises 12 residues. Germline CDR1 is SGHTA and CDR2 is FQGNSA. CDR3 sequence reads: CASSLSRTGHTF. CDR3 nucleotides: TGTGCCAGCAGCTTGTCCCGGACAGGGCACACCTTC.

V and J are TRBV18 and TRBJ2-1, with D perhaps given as TRBD1 or TRBD2 (5 bases each). Germline lookup yields CDR1 KGHSH and CDR2 LQKENI. Trimming took off 3 bases at V and 7 bases at J, with 22 bases between the two ends. This CDR3 is built from 17 residues. The CDR3 DNA reads TGTGCCAGCTCACCGTTTCTACGGGACGTTAACAGGAATGAGCAGTTCTTC. Its protein product is CASSPFLRDVNRNEQFF.

V is TRBV24-1 and J is TRBJ2-1; the match to TRBD2 covers 15 bases. V dropped 2 bases and J dropped 7; count of bases not matched to a gene: 2. Germline V gene sequence: CDR1 KGHDR, CDR2 SFDVKD. The CDR3 is made up of 16 amino acids. This chain's CDR3 is CATSDSGTSGRNEQFF. In nucleotides, the CDR3 is TGTGCCACCAGTGATTCCGGGACTAGCGGGAGGAATGAGCAGTTCTTC.

This clonotype was observed many times. The V call is TRBV20-1, the J call TRBJ2-2; D unclear. V lost 2 bases and J 5 bases, leaving 15 bases between the germline ends. The length of the CDR3 is 15 residues. From germline, CDR1 is DFQATT and CDR2 SNEGSKA (reference sequence). Here the CDR3 reads CSARSPTGPTGELFF. The CDR3, as DNA: TGCAGTGCTAGATCACCTACGGGCCCTACCGGGGAGCTGTTTTTT.

The CDR3 region is CASRIGGNTEAFF. The CDR3 coding sequence is TGTGCCAGCCGAATAGGGGGCAACACTGAAGCTTTCTTT. The genes are TRBV28 and TRBJ1-1; TRBD1 matches at 7 bases. Germline V gene data show CDR1 as MDHEN and CDR2 as SYDVKM. This CDR3 is built from 13 residues. V dropped 8 bases and J dropped 2; count of bases not matched to a gene: 5.

V and J are TRBV4-3 and TRBJ1-2; D gene uncertain. V lost 0 bases and J 6 bases, leaving 17 bases between the germline ends. Germline CDR1 and CDR2: LGHNA and YSLEER. The CDR3 consists of 16 residues. CDR3 sequence (DNA): TGCGCCAGCAGCCAAGATCACAAATCCGGTGGGGATGGCTACACCTTC. It codes for CASSQDHKSGGDGYTF.

This clonotype was recorded a few times. The chain employs TRBV10-3 and TRBJ2-7, with unresolved D. This CDR3 has 12 amino acids. Germline V gives CDR1 ENHRY, CDR2 SYGVKD. The V end lost 3 bases, the J end lost 6 bases, and 9 bases lay between the germline ends. CDR3 in amino acids: CAISDGPGEQYF. The DNA of the CDR3 is TGTGCCATCAGTGATGGGCCGGGCGAGCAGTACTTC.

This clonotype has a handful of counts. The chain employs TRBV12-3 or TRBV12-4 and TRBJ1-1, with D unclear. Trimming cost V 1 base and J 4 bases, with 7 bases left between them. This CDR3 is built from 13 residues. CDR3 residues: CASSLGPRTEAFF. Here the CDR3 DNA reads TGTGCCAGCAGTTTAGGTCCACGCACTGAAGCTTTCTTT.

This rearrangement joins TRBV20-1 to TRBJ1-1; no definite D call. The CDR3 extends over 13 amino acids. Per germline, CDR1 DFQATT and CDR2 SNEGSKA (reference sequence). V was pared by 4 bases and J by 2 bases, with 11 bases between. The CDR3 loop reads CSATPGGNTEAFF. Written as DNA, the CDR3 is TGCAGTGCTACCCCGGGTGGAAACACTGAAGCTTTCTTT.

This clonotype was seen many times. The chain couples TRBV4-2 to TRBJ1-3; no clear D. The CDR3 is made up of 16 amino acids. Per the germline V gene, CDR1 is LGHNA and CDR2 is YNFKEQ. Trimming shortened V by 0 bases and J by 4 bases, and 13 bases separated the two germline ends. The CDR3 loop is CASSQDQQLLGNTIYF. DNA of the CDR3: TGTGCCAGCAGCCAAGATCAACAGCTATTGGGAAACACCATATATTTT.

V gene TRBV20-1 combines with J gene TRBJ2-7, with 15 bases matching TRBD2. Germline V lookup: CDR1 DFQATT, CDR2 SNEGSKA (reference sequence). V lost 6 bases to trimming and J lost 4 bases; unmatched junction nucleotides: 1. The CDR3 has 13 amino acids. This CDR3 is CSAGTSGRYEQYF. The CDR3, as DNA: TGCAGTGCGGGGACTAGCGGGAGGTACGAGCAGTACTTC.